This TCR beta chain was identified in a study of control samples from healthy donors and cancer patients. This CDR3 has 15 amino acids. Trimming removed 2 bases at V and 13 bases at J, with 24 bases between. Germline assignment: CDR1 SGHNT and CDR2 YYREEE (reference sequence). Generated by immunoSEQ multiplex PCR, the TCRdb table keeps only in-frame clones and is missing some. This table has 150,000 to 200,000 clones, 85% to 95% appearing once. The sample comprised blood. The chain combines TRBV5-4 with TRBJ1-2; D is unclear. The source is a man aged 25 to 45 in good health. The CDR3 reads CASSFVSRQAPVPTF. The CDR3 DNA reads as TGTGCCAGCAGCTTTGTCTCTCGGCAGGCGCCTGTGCCCACCTTC.